Reported below is one T cell receptor (beta chain). Its cognate antigen is unknown. This CDR3 is built from 14 residues. Trimming took off 8 bases at V and 0 bases at J, with 13 bases between the two ends. Germline V CDR1 and CDR2: MNHEY, SVGAGI. This specimen belongs to a study of cytomegalovirus exposure and HLA in healthy donors. Study-level results: Among TCR beta chains, those listed as cytomegalovirus-associated numbered over 150.

Here immunoSEQ multiplex PCR was the method, and the copy in TCRdb shows in-frame clones only, minus some. The sample includes 100,000 or so clones, approximately 86% of them seen just once. The chain combines TRBV6-5 with TRBJ1-1; D perhaps matches TRBD1 (5 bases). Source material: PBMCs. The receptor was derived from a woman aged 18-29 years in good health and CMV-seropositive. CDR3 DNA sequence: TGTGCCAGCGCAGCGGGACTGTTGAACACTGAAGCTTTCTTT. Protein product: CASAAGLLNTEAFF.